The 26 T cell receptor beta chains below were found in one sample sequenced in a study of T cells after posttransplantation cyclophosphamide. Cyclophosphamide on days +3 and +4 followed busulfan-fludarabine conditioning and a marrow graft. Assay used: immunoSEQ multiplex PCR; TCRdb lists only in-frame clones, some missing. There are fewer than 2,000 clones in the sample, none observed a single time. The source material was PBMCs, sampled around 58 weeks after allogeneic stem cell transplant with posttransplant cyclophosphamide. The source is a male patient aged 60-69 years who received an allogeneic stem cell transplant from an unrelated donor, was CMV-positive, and had acute and chronic GVHD. A subset of T cells may come from the graft donor.

This clone qualifies as medium-sized. The genes are TRBV2 and TRBJ2-3; TRBD1 might be the D (5 bases). Germline CDR1 is SNHLY and CDR2 is FYNNEI. The CDR3 covers 16 residues. Trimming took off 3 bases at V and 3 bases at J, with 16 bases between the two ends. CDR3 bases: TGTGCCAGCAGTGACAGGGTGGCTAGTTCGACAGATACGCAGTATTTT. Translation gives CASSDRVASSTDTQYF.

V usage is TRBV4-1 and J usage is TRBJ2-2, with 14 bases lining up with TRBD2. Trimming took 6 bases from V and 6 from J; bases not matched to a gene: 3. The CDR3 runs to 15 residues. Germline loops: CDR1 MGHRA, CDR2 YSYEKL. CDR3 loop: CASRGTSGSPGELFF. CDR3 DNA sequence: TGCGCCAGCAGAGGGACTAGCGGGAGTCCCGGGGAGCTGTTTTTT.

This clone turned up a few times. This chain uses TRBV29-1 with TRBJ1-2; maybe TRBD1 (6 bases). Per the germline V gene, CDR1 is SQVTM and CDR2 is ANQGSEA. The CDR3 length is 11 residues. V lost 8 bases, J lost 5 bases, and 12 bases lay in between. The CDR3 loop reads CSSQGMYGYTF. CDR3 bases: TGCAGCTCTCAGGGGATGTATGGCTACACCTTC.

This clone was recorded a few times. The chain combines TRBV5-1 with TRBJ2-7; a possible D gene is TRBD1 (5 bases). The CDR3 loop spans 14 amino acids. Trimming removed 0 bases from V and 2 bases from J, with 9 bases in between. Germline lookup yields CDR1 SGHRS and CDR2 YFSETQ. The CDR3 protein is CASSLGTIAYEQYF. For the CDR3, the DNA is TGCGCCAGCAGCTTGGGGACAATCGCCTACGAGCAGTACTTC.

This clone turned up a few times. The chain uses TRBV10-3 and TRBJ1-2, with TRBD1 identical over 8 bases. From germline, CDR1 is ENHRY and CDR2 SYGVKD. V shed 8 bases, J shed 8 bases, and the junction held 10 bases outside the gene matches. CDR3 length: 13 residues. CDR3 nucleotides: TGTGCCATCGAGGCAGGGGGCCGTTGGGGCTACACCTTC. Translated: CAIEAGGRWGYTF.

This chain connects TRBV4-1 to TRBJ2-3; the D gene is possibly TRBD2 (6 bases). Germline CDR1 and CDR2: MGHRA and YSYEKL. Trimming cost V 4 bases and J 6 bases, with 17 bases left between them. This CDR3 region has 15 residues. The CDR3 region is CASSPKGGNMDTQYF. The CDR3, as DNA: TGCGCCAGCAGCCCGAAAGGAGGGAACATGGATACGCAGTATTTT.

The chain links TRBV10-3 to TRBJ1-2, with no clear D. V lost 11 bases, J lost 7 bases, and 20 bases lay in between. CDR1 and CDR2 (germline): ENHRY, SYGVKD. The CDR3 is made up of 13 amino acids. As DNA, the CDR3 is TGTGCCGTCGGTTCCGGGAGCACTTTTGGCTACACCTTC. It is translated as CAVGSGSTFGYTF.

By sample fraction, this clone is medium-sized (0.01 to 0.1%). The chain combines TRBV5-4 with TRBJ2-2; 8 positions agree with TRBD2. V gave up 4 bases and J gave up 0 bases; unmatched junction bases: 5. This CDR3 region has 16 residues. Per the germline V gene, CDR1 is SGHNT and CDR2 is YYREEE (reference sequence). CDR3 region: CASSRGGAANTGELFF. CDR3 DNA: TGTGCCAGCAGCCGGGGGGGGGCCGCGAACACCGGGGAGCTGTTTTTT.

Sample share makes this clone medium-sized. The chain couples TRBV27 to TRBJ2-4; D is ambiguous. Germline V gene sequence: CDR1 MNHEY, CDR2 SMNVEV (reference sequence). The germline V and J ends were trimmed by 5 bases and 0 bases, with 8 bases remaining between them. CDR3 length: 14 amino acids. This chain's CDR3 is CASSARLAKNIQYF. The CDR3 DNA reads as TGTGCCAGCAGTGCCAGATTAGCCAAAAACATTCAGTACTTC.

Within the sample, this clone is medium-sized. The genes are TRBV11-3 and TRBJ2-3; maybe TRBD2 (6 bases). Looked up from germline, CDR1 is SGHNT and CDR2 is YENEEA. Deletions cut 3 bases from V and 0 bases from J, with 10 bases between. The CDR3 is made up of 15 amino acids. CDR3 loop: CASSFSGGSTDTQYF. CDR3 sequence (DNA): TGTGCCAGCAGCTTTAGCGGCGGGAGCACAGATACGCAGTATTTT.

The CDR3 loop reads CASGQGITGELFF. CDR3 DNA sequence: TGTGCCAGCGGACAGGGGATTACCGGGGAGCTGTTTTTT. The V gene is TRBV2, the J gene TRBJ2-2; 9 positions match TRBD1. Germline V gives CDR1 SNHLY, CDR2 FYNNEI. Trimming cost V 8 bases and J 5 bases; bases outside gene matches: 3. There are 13 residues in the CDR3.

This clone is classed as medium-sized. The V call is TRBV5-1, the J call TRBJ2-5; 8 bases line up with TRBD2. V was clipped by 5 bases and J by 8 bases; unmatched bases: 11. This CDR3 comprises 14 residues. The germline V gene has CDR1 SGHRS and CDR2 YFSETQ. CDR3 in amino acids: CASRDPSGGVTQYF. In nucleotides, the CDR3 is TGCGCCAGCAGGGATCCGAGCGGGGGCGTCACCCAGTACTTC.

By share of the sample, this clone is medium-sized. J is TRBJ1-5 and V is TRBV27; TRBD1 matches 8 bases. The CDR3 contains 15 residues. The V gene end was trimmed by 4 bases and the J gene end by 3 bases; junction bases not matched to a gene: 5. The germline V gene encodes CDR1 MNHEY and CDR2 SMNVEV (reference sequence). CDR3: CASSSQGAFNQPQHF. In DNA form, the CDR3 reads TGTGCCAGCAGTTCCCAGGGGGCGTTCAATCAGCCCCAGCATTTT.

This clone is labeled as medium-sized. This chain joins TRBV15 and TRBJ2-2; 13 bases agree with TRBD2. This CDR3 has 18 amino acids. The trim removed 8 bases at V and 0 bases at J, leaving 9 bases unmatched. Germline loops: CDR1 LNHNV, CDR2 YYDKDF (reference sequence). CDR3 in amino acids: CATAQGLAGRANTGELFF. The CDR3 DNA is TGTGCCACCGCCCAGGGACTAGCGGGACGGGCGAACACCGGGGAGCTGTTTTTT.

This clone was seen repeatedly, ten times or more. The J gene is TRBJ1-3, the V gene TRBV2; no reliable D call. Trimming shortened V by 5 bases and J by 1 base, and 6 bases separated the two germline ends. There are 13 residues in the CDR3. In germline, CDR1 is SNHLY, CDR2 FYNNEI. The CDR3 region is CASSWASGNTIYF. The CDR3 coding sequence is TGTGCCAGCAGTTGGGCTTCTGGAAACACCATATATTTT.

By its share, this clone is medium-sized (0.01 to 0.1%). The chain couples TRBV11-3 to TRBJ1-1; D perhaps matches TRBD1 (6 bases). This CDR3 contains 15 residues. V lost 2 bases, J lost 3 bases, and 13 bases lay in between. CDR1 SGHNT and CDR2 YENEEA come from the germline V gene. This CDR3 reads CASSLRAGAHTEAFF. The CDR3 DNA is TGTGCCAGCAGCTTAAGGGCGGGGGCTCACACTGAAGCTTTCTTT.

This clone is medium-sized within its sample. The rearrangement links TRBV18 to TRBJ2-5; 11 nucleotides align to TRBD2. The CDR3 has 16 amino acids. V lost 2 bases, J lost 4 bases, and 6 bases stayed unmatched. Germline values: CDR1 KGHSH, CDR2 LQKENI. CDR3 in DNA: TGTGCCAGCTCACCAGGCCTAGCGGGAGGTTCAGAGACCCAGTACTTC. Protein: CASSPGLAGGSETQYF.

This clone has more than one count but fewer than ten. The J gene is TRBJ2-2, the V gene TRBV4-1; 7 bases map to TRBD2. Trimming at V came to 8 bases and at J to 4 bases, leaving 19 bases not matched to a gene. The CDR3 contains 18 residues. Germline V CDR1 and CDR2: MGHRA, YSYEKL. CDR3 DNA: TGCGCCAGCCAGGGAAGACACCGGTGGGGAGGGAGCACCGGGGAGCTGTTTTTT. This encodes CASQGRHRWGGSTGELFF.

By sample share, this clone is medium-sized (0.01 to 0.1%). The rearrangement uses TRBV19 and TRBJ1-5, with no clear D. Germline V gene data show CDR1 as LNHDA and CDR2 as SQIVND (reference sequence). The CDR3 loop spans 12 amino acids. The V end was cut by 7 bases, the J end by 9 bases, with 13 bases between. As DNA, the CDR3 is TGTGCCAGTAAGGCCATCGCGGGGCCCCAGCATTTT. It encodes CASKAIAGPQHF.

The chain links TRBV16 to TRBJ1-2, with 8 bases that match TRBD1. From germline, CDR1 is KGHSY and CDR2 FQNENV. This CDR3 contains 17 residues. V dropped 4 bases and J dropped 0; count of bases not matched to a gene: 10. The CDR3 coding sequence is TGTGCCAGCAGCCCAGGGGGCTTGATTTGGACTAACTATGGCTACACCTTC. This codes for CASSPGGLIWTNYGYTF.

The J gene is TRBJ2-2, the V gene TRBV23-1, with D tentatively TRBD2 (5 bases). TRBV23-1 is recorded as an ORF, its role being uncertain. Trimming pared 4 bases from V and 5 bases from J, leaving 20 bases between. The CDR3 runs to 17 residues. The CDR3 region is CASSPRRPRPWTGELFF. As DNA, the CDR3 is TGCGCCAGCAGTCCAAGGAGGCCGCGTCCGTGGACCGGGGAGCTGTTTTTT.

Within the sample, this clone is medium-sized. The chain uses TRBV11-2 and TRBJ2-1; TRBD2 matches 11 bases. V was clipped by 6 bases and J by 5 bases; unmatched bases: 3. This CDR3 has 14 amino acids. Germline loops: CDR1 SGHAT, CDR2 FQNNGV. The CDR3 here is CASSMGLADNEQFF. The CDR3 nucleotides read TGTGCCAGCAGTATGGGACTAGCGGACAATGAGCAGTTCTTC.

In its sample, this clone was seen many times. This chain uses TRBV6-4 with TRBJ2-2; D ambiguous. The germline CDR1 and CDR2 sequences are MRHNA and SNTAGT. The V and J ends lost 4 bases and 0 bases respectively, with 6 bases between them. This CDR3 has 14 amino acids. CDR3: CASSAYANTGELFF. The CDR3 DNA is TGTGCCAGCAGTGCCTACGCGAACACCGGGGAGCTGTTTTTT.

This clone is deemed medium-sized. The chain uses TRBV10-3 and TRBJ1-1, with TRBD1 matching 9 bases. CDR1 and CDR2 (germline): ENHRY, SYGVKD. This CDR3 spans 16 amino acids. The V and J ends lost 4 bases and 6 bases, in that order; junction bases with no gene match: 12. The CDR3 DNA reads as TGTGCCATCAGTGGAAGGAACAGGGGGCTGAGGGCTGAAGCTTTCTTT. It yields the protein CAISGRNRGLRAEAFF.

This clone is termed medium-sized. The J gene is TRBJ1-2, the V gene TRBV4-2; 11 nucleotides align to TRBD1. The V and J ends lost 4 bases and 13 bases, in that order; junction bases with no gene match: 11. The CDR3 totals 14 residues. The germline V gene has CDR1 LGHNA and CDR2 YNFKEQ. CDR3 DNA: TGTGCCAGCAGCCGGGGACAGGGGGAGATTTTGAGCACCTTC. Protein sequence: CASSRGQGEILSTF.

The V and J genes are TRBV9 and TRBJ2-3; 11 nucleotides match TRBD2. Germline V CDR1 and CDR2: SGDLS, YYNGEE. The CDR3 has 16 amino acids. The ends lost 1 base at V and 4 bases at J; junction bases unmatched: 5. DNA of the CDR3: TGTGCCAGCAGCGTATCTAGCGGGAGGAGTCCAGATACGCAGTATTTT. This gives the protein CASSVSSGRSPDTQYF. Drawing the rest from reference TRBV9 and TRBJ2-3, the complete variable domain is DSGVTQTPKHLITATGQRVTLRCSPRSGDLSVYWYQQSLDQGLQFLIQYYNGEERAKGNILERFSAQQFPDLHSELNLSSLELGDSALYFCASSVSSGRSPDTQYFGPGTRLTVL.